This T cell receptor beta chain was sequenced during a study of identical twins. Points from the study as a whole: Twins showed weaker excess sharing in their beta out-of-frame sequences. Reduced insertions were recorded for abundant cord blood beta clonotypes, with no such pattern in memory repertoires.

About this clonotype: No antigen is known for it.

TCRdb used MiXCR to reprocess the 5' RACE reads, holding one entry per CDR3 protein. The data show about 530,000 distinct CDR3 sequences, roughly 15% seen once. The V gene end was trimmed by 4 bases and the J gene end by 4 bases; junction bases not matched to a gene: 10. The CDR3 consists of 16 residues. Germline CDR1 SGHRS, CDR2 YFSETQ. In addition, the sample was reused for a study of yellow fever vaccine responses in identical twins.

The chain couples TRBV5-1 to TRBJ2-3, with 9 bases aligning to TRBD1. The sequence derives from a woman between 18 and 29 years old in good health. What was sequenced was CD4+ T cells sorted from blood. The CDR3 loop reads CASSATGGNFADTQYF. CDR3 coding DNA: TGCGCCAGCAGCGCAACAGGGGGCAATTTTGCAGATACGCAGTATTTT.